This T cell receptor (beta chain) was identified during a study of blood T cell repertoires in COVID-19. Trimming stripped 2 bases from V and 3 bases from J, with 10 bases between. The CDR3 consists of 14 residues. Germline assignment: CDR1 KGHSH and CDR2 LQKENI. The repertoire was sequenced with immunoSEQ multiplex PCR; TCRdb's copy has only in-frame clones and lacks some. The sample carries under 200,000 clones, 85% recorded once. V and J are TRBV18 and TRBJ1-1; D unresolved. Input material: peripheral blood. This receptor was taken from a man aged 35-49 years with acute or convalescent COVID-19. CDR3 loop: CASSPTMSDTEAFF. CDR3 nucleotides: TGTGCCAGCTCACCAACCATGTCGGACACTGAAGCTTTCTTT.